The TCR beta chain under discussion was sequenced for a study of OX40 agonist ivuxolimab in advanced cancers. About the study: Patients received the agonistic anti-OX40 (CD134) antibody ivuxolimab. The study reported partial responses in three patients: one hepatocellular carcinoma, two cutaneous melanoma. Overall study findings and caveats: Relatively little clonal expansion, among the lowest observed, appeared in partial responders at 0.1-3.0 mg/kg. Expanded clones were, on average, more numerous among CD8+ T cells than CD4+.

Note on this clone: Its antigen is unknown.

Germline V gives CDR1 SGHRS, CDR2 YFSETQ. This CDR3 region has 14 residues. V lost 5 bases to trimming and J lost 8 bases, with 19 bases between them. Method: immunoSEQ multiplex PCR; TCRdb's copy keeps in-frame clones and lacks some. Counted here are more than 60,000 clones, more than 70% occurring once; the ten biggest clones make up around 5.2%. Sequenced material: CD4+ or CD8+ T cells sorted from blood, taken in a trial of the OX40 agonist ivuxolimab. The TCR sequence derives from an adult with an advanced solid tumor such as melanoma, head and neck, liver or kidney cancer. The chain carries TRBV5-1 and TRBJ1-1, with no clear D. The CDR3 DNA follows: TGCGCCAGCAGACCACAGACGGCAGCAGGAGAAGCTTTCTTT. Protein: CASRPQTAAGEAFF.